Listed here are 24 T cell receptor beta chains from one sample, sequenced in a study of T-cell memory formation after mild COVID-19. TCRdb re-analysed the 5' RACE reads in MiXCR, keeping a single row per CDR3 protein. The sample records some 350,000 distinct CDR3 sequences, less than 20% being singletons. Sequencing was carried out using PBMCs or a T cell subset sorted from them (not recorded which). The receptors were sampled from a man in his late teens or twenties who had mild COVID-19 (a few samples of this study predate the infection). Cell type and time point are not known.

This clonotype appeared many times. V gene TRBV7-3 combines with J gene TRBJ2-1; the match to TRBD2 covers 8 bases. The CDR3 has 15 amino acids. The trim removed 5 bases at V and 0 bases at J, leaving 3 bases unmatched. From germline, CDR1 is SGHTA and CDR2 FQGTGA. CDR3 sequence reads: CASSPLAGSYNEQFF. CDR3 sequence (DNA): TGTGCCAGCAGCCCCCTAGCGGGCTCCTACAATGAGCAGTTCTTC.

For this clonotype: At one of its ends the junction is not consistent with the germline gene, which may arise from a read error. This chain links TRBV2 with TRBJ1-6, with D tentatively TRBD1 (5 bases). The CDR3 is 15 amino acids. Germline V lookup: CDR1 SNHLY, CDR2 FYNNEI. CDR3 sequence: CASREDSLYNSPLHF. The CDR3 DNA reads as TGTGCCAGCAGGGAAGACAGCCTCTATAATTCACCCCTCCACTTT.

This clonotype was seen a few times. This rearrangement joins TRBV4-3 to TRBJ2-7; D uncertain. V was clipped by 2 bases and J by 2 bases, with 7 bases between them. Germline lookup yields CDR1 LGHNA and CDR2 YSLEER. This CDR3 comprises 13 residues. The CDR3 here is CASSQWTTYEQYF. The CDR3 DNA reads TGCGCCAGCAGCCAATGGACGACCTACGAGCAGTACTTC.

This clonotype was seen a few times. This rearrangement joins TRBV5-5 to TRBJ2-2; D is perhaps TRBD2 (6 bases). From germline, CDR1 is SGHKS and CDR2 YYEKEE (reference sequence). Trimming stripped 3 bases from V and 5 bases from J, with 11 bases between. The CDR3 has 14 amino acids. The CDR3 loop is CASSYRGFTGELFF. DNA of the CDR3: TGTGCCAGCAGCTACCGGGGGTTTACCGGGGAGCTGTTTTTT.

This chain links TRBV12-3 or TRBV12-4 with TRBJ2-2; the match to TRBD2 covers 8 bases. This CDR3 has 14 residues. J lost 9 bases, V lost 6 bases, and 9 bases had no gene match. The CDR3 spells CASSQTGGPRELFF. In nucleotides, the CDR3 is TGTGCCAGCAGCCAGACGGGGGGGCCGAGGGAGCTGTTTTTT.

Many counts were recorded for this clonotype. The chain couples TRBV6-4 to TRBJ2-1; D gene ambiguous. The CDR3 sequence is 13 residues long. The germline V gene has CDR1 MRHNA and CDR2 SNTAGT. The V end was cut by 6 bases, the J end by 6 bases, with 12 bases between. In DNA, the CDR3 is TGTGCCAGCAGCCCGGGTGTCGCCAATGAGCAGTTCTTC. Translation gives CASSPGVANEQFF.

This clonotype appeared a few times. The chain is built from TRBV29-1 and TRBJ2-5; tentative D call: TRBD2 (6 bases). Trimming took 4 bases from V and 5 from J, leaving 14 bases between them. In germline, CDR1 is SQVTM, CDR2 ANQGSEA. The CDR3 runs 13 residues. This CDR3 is CSVAGTSRETQYF. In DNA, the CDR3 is TGCAGCGTTGCGGGGACTTCCCGGGAGACCCAGTACTTC. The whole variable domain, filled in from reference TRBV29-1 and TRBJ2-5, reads SAVISQKPSRDICQRGTSLTIQCQVDSQVTMMFWYRQQPGQSLTLIATANQGSEATYESGFVIDKFPISRPNLTFSTLTVSNMSPEDSSIYLCSVAGTSRETQYFGPGTRLLVL.

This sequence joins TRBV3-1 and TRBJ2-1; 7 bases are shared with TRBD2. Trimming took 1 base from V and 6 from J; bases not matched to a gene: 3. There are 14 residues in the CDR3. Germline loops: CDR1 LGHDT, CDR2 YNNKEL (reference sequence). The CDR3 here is CASSQVTGGNEQFF. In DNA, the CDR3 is TGTGCCAGCAGCCAAGTAACGGGGGGCAATGAGCAGTTCTTC.

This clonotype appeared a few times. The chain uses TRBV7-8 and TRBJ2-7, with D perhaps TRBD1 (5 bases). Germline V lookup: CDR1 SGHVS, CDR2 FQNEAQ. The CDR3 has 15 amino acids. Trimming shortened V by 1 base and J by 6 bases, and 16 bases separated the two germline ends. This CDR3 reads CASSLEGAGQGEQYV. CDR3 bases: TGTGCCAGCAGCTTAGAGGGCGCAGGGCAGGGCGAGCAGTACGTC.

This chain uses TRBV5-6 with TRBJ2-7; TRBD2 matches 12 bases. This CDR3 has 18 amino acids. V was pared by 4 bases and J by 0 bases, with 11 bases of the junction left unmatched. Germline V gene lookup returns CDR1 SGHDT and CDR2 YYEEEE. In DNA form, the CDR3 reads TGTGCCAGCAGCCCCGGACTAGCGGGGTCCTTAAGCTCCTACGAGCAGTACTTC. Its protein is CASSPGLAGSLSSYEQYF.

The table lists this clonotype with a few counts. The CDR3 sequence is CASSFGDGGYTF. In DNA form, the CDR3 reads TGCGCCAGCAGCTTCGGTGACGGTGGCTACACCTTC. The chain joins TRBV5-1 to TRBJ1-2; D call uncertain. With 2 bases removed from V and 7 bases from J, the gap between germline ends came to 9 bases. Germline CDR1 and CDR2: SGHRS and YFSETQ. This CDR3 region has 12 residues.

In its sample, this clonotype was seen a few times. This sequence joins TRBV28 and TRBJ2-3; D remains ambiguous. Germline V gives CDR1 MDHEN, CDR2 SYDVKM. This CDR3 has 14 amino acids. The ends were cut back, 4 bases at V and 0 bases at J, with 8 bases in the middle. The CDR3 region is CASSSHGSTDTQYF. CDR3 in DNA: TGTGCCAGCAGTTCCCACGGTAGCACAGATACGCAGTATTTT.

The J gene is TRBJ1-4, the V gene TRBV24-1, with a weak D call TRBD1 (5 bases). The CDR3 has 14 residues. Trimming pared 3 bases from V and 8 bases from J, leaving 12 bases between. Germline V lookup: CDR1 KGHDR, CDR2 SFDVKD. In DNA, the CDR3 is TGTGCCACCAGTGATACGCGGGCAGGGGAAAAACTGTTTTTT. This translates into CATSDTRAGEKLFF.

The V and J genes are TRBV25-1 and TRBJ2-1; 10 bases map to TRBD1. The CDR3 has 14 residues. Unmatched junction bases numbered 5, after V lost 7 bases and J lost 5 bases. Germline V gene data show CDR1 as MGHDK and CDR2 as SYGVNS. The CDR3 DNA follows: TGTGCCAGCACAGGACAGGGGGTCAACAATGAGCAGTTCTTC. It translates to CASTGQGVNNEQFF.

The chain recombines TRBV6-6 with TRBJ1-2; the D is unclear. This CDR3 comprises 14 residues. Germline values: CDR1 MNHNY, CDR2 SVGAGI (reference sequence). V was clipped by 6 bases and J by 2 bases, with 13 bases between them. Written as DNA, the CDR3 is TGTGCCAGCAGCCGTGCTGAGTCCAACTATGGCTACACCTTC. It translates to CASSRAESNYGYTF.

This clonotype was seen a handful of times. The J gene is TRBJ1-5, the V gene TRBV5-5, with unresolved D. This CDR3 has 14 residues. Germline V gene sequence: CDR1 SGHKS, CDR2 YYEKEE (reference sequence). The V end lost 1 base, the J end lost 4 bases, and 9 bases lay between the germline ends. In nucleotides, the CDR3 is TGTGCCAGCAGCTTGACCACTTGGAATCAGCCCCAGCATTTT. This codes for CASSLTTWNQPQHF.

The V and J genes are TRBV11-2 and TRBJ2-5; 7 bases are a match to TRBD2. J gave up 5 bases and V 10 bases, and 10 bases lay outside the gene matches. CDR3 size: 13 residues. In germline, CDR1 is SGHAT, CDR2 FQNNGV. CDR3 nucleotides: TGTGCCACTTCGGGGGGTACGAGGGAGACCCAGTACTTC. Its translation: CATSGGTRETQYF.

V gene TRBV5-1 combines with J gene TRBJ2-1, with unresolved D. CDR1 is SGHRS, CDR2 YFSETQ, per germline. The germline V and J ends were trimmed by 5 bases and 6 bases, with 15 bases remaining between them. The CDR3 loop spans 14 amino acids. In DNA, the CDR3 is TGCGCCAGCAGAGCGTACGGCCACCCCAATGAGCAGTTCTTC. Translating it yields CASRAYGHPNEQFF.

The CDR3 sequence: CASSPPGLATTDTQYF. The DNA of the CDR3 is TGCGCCAGCAGCCCCCCGGGACTAGCGACGACAGATACGCAGTATTTT. The chain uses TRBV5-1 and TRBJ2-3, with TRBD2 matching over 10 bases. This CDR3 has 16 residues. With V trimmed by 4 bases and J by 3 bases, 8 bases remained unmatched. CDR1 is SGHRS and CDR2 is YFSETQ in the germline V gene.

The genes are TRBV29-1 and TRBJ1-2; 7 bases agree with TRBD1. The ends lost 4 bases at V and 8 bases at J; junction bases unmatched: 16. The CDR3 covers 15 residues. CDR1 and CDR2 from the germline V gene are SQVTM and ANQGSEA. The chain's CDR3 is CSVVAQGVQGVGYTF. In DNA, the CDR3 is TGCAGCGTTGTAGCGCAGGGGGTGCAAGGTGTGGGCTACACCTTC.

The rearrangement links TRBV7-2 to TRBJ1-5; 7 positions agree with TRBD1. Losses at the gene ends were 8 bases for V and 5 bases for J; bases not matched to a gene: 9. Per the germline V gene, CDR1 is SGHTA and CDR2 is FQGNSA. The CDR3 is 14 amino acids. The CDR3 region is CASRDTGVDQPQHF. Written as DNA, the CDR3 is TGTGCCAGCCGTGATACAGGGGTGGATCAGCCCCAGCATTTT. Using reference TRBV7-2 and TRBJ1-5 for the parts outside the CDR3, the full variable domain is GAGVSQSPSNKVTEKGKDVELRCDPISGHTALYWYRQSLGQGLEFLIYFQGNSAPDKSGLPSDRFSAERTGGSVSTLTIQRTQQEDSAVYLCASRDTGVDQPQHFGDGTRLSIL.

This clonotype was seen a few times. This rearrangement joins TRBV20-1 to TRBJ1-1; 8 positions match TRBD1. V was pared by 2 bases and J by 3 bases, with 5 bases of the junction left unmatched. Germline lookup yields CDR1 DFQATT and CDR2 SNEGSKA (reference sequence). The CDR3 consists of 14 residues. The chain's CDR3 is CSARRSTGDTEAFF. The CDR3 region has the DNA TGCAGTGCTAGACGGTCGACAGGGGACACTGAAGCTTTCTTT.

DNA of the CDR3: TGTGCCAGCAGCCAATCCGGGGGCACAGATACGCAGTATTTT. Protein sequence: CASSQSGGTDTQYF. The V and J genes are TRBV12-3 or TRBV12-4 and TRBJ2-3; D might be TRBD2 (5 bases). V dropped 6 bases and J dropped 1 base, with 11 bases sitting between them. CDR3 length equals 14 residues.

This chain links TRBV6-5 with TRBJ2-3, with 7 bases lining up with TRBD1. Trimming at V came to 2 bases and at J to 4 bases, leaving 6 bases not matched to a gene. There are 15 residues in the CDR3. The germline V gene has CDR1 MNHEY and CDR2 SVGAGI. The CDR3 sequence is CASSYRDSGPDTQYF. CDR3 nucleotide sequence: TGTGCCAGCAGTTACAGGGACAGCGGACCAGATACGCAGTATTTT.